Following are 24 T cell receptor beta chains from one sample sequenced in a study of T cell clusters in autoimmune cytopenias. One tube held mixed TRB-A and TRB-B primer pools for touch-down PCR. TCRdb reanalyzed the multiplex PCR reads, giving one entry per CDR3 protein sequence and no DNA. This table lists 6,000 to 7,000 distinct CDR3 sequences. Each sample's input was roughly 230 ng genomic DNA, 30,000 to 45,000 genome equivalents. The sample was also reused in another study, on T cell repertoires in aging, cancer and after chemotherapy.

Sequencing was done on a sample of peripheral blood. The origin of the receptors is a human donor in good health.

The genes are TRBV6-4 and TRBJ1-1; the D call from TCRdb, TRBD1, cannot be confirmed without DNA. Germline V gene lookup returns CDR1 MRHNA and CDR2 SNTAGT. This CDR3 contains 14 residues. CDR3 region: CASSAAGTGGEAFF.

The chain has TRBV12-3 or TRBV12-4 and TRBJ2-2; there is no DNA to check the TCRdb D call of TRBD1. This CDR3 has 14 residues. This CDR3 reads CASSLRRQTGELFF.

The V gene is TRBV7-2, the J gene TRBJ2-7. CDR1 is SGHTA and CDR2 is FQGNSA in the germline V gene. This CDR3 contains 14 residues. CDR3 sequence reads: CASSLVPTAYEQYF.

J is TRBJ1-2 and V is TRBV20-1; the TRBD1 assignment by TCRdb is unverifiable without DNA. In germline, CDR1 is DFQATT, CDR2 SNEGSKA (reference sequence). CDR3 length: 12 amino acids. The CDR3 here is CSATTTGGGYTF.

The gene calls are TRBV4-3 and TRBJ2-7; TCRdb's D call of TRBD1 is untestable without DNA. Germline V lookup: CDR1 LGHNA, CDR2 YSLEER. The CDR3 is made up of 16 amino acids. The chain's CDR3 is CASSQARDASVYEQYF.

The chain uses TRBV19 and TRBJ2-1; the TRBD2 assignment by TCRdb is unverifiable without DNA. Germline-derived CDR1 and CDR2 are LNHDA and SQIVND (reference sequence). This CDR3 region has 15 residues. The chain's CDR3 is CASSTSVQTSLEQFF.

This clonotype is labeled medium-sized based on frequency. This chain uses TRBV5-5 with TRBJ2-7. Germline CDR1 SGHKS, CDR2 YYEKEE (reference sequence). The CDR3 is 12 amino acids. CDR3 in amino acids: CASSFGVYEQYF.

CDR3 protein: CASSFPPSGGNTGELFF. The rearrangement uses TRBV5-4 and TRBJ2-2; TCRdb indicates TRBD2, and absent DNA this call remains unverified. CDR1 and CDR2 (germline): SGHNT, YYREEE (reference sequence). This CDR3 is 17 amino acids long.

The chain has TRBV20-1 and TRBJ2-2; TCRdb's D gene call, TRBD1, goes unchecked for lack of DNA. Per germline, CDR1 DFQATT and CDR2 SNEGSKA (reference sequence). The CDR3 loop spans 13 amino acids. The CDR3 sequence is CSARAPGTGELFF.

This chain uses TRBV12-3 or TRBV12-4 with TRBJ2-7; without DNA, the TCRdb call of TRBD1 cannot be checked. The CDR3 is made up of 16 amino acids. The CDR3 region is CASSLNFGGFGYEQYF.

This clonotype is labeled medium-sized based on frequency. The J gene is TRBJ1-6, the V gene TRBV12-3 or TRBV12-4; TCRdb's D call of TRBD1 is untestable without DNA. The CDR3 spans 12 residues. CDR3 sequence: CASRQGYSPLHF.

This chain uses TRBV7-9 with TRBJ2-1. The CDR3 has 14 amino acids. CDR1 SEHNR and CDR2 FQNEAQ come from the germline V gene (reference sequence). CDR3 sequence: CASSLQSPYNEQFF.

The chain links TRBV6-2 or TRBV6-3 to TRBJ1-2; the D call from TCRdb, TRBD1, cannot be confirmed without DNA. The CDR3 has 12 residues. CDR1 and CDR2 from the germline V gene are MNHEY and SVGEGT. CDR3 sequence reads: CASSYQGYGYTF.

This clonotype counts as medium-sized by frequency. The chain uses TRBV29-1 and TRBJ2-2; TCRdb's D call, TRBD1, is unchecked because there is no DNA. The CDR3 consists of 14 residues. CDR1 and CDR2 (germline): SQVTM, ANQGSEA. CDR3 sequence reads: CSARDRGRTGELFF.

This sequence joins TRBV5-6 and TRBJ1-6. The CDR3 runs to 15 residues. CDR1 and CDR2 from the germline V gene are SGHDT and YYEEEE. The CDR3: CASSLEFQYNSPLHF.

This chain joins TRBV15 and TRBJ2-1; TCRdb proposes TRBD1, but this gene call is untestable without DNA. This CDR3 spans 15 amino acids. Per germline, CDR1 LNHNV and CDR2 YYDKDF (reference sequence). CDR3 sequence reads: CATRPGQGAYNEQFF. The full variable domain, with the rest looked up from reference TRBV15 and TRBJ2-1, is DAMVIQNPRYQVTQFGKPVTLSCSQTLNHNVMYWYQQKSSQAPKLLFHYYDKDFNNEADTPDNFQSRRPNTSFCFLDIRSPGLGDTAMYLCATRPGQGAYNEQFFGPGTRLTVL.

According to its frequency, this clonotype is medium-sized. The V call is TRBV27, the J call TRBJ2-7; the TCRdb D gene call, TRBD1, has no DNA to confirm it. Germline V gives CDR1 MNHEY, CDR2 SMNVEV (reference sequence). CDR3 length: 12 amino acids. CDR3 sequence reads: CASRAGTYEQYF.

This chain connects TRBV12-3 or TRBV12-4 to TRBJ1-5. There are 13 residues in the CDR3. This chain's CDR3 is CASSFTSNQPQHF.

This chain connects TRBV27 to TRBJ2-7; absent DNA, TCRdb's TRBD2 call cannot be checked. In germline, CDR1 is MNHEY, CDR2 SMNVEV (reference sequence). This CDR3 contains 14 residues. The CDR3 is CASSPLAGAREQYF.

The chain has TRBV6-1 and TRBJ1-5; the D call of TRBD1 rests on TCRdb alone, since no DNA is present to check it. The CDR3 contains 16 residues. Per the germline V gene, CDR1 is MNHNS and CDR2 is SASEGT. CDR3 region: CASSVNRELKNQPQHF.

This clonotype is deemed medium-sized by its frequency. This chain connects TRBV27 to TRBJ2-7. The germline CDR1 and CDR2 sequences are MNHEY and SMNVEV (reference sequence). The CDR3 is 11 amino acids. CDR3 in amino acids: CASSDTYEQYF.

This clonotype ranks as medium-sized in terms of frequency. The chain's CDR3 is CASGQEGNTIYF. This chain joins TRBV6-6 and TRBJ1-3; without DNA, the TCRdb call of TRBD1 cannot be checked. Germline lookup yields CDR1 MNHNY and CDR2 SVGAGI (reference sequence). CDR3 size: 12 residues.

The gene calls are TRBV6-4 and TRBJ1-2; as DNA is missing, the TRBD1 call by TCRdb cannot be tested. The germline CDR1 and CDR2 sequences are MRHNA and SNTAGT. CDR3 size: 16 residues. CDR3 sequence: CASSAGEGQGIRGYTF.

According to its frequency, this clonotype is medium-sized. V and J are TRBV6-5 and TRBJ1-6. The length of the CDR3 is 19 residues. CDR1 is MNHEY, CDR2 SVGAGI, per germline. The CDR3 sequence: CASSYSILEGGSYNSPLHF.